This T cell receptor (beta chain) stems from a study of identical twins. This clonotype has only a few counts. TCRdb re-called the 5' RACE reads through MiXCR, storing one row per CDR3 protein. The repertoire holds hundreds of thousands of distinct CDR3 sequences, with 21% as singletons. The CDR3 is made up of 14 amino acids. After removal of 0 bases from V and 5 bases from J, the junction contained 4 bases not matched to a gene. Germline CDR1 is SGHRS and CDR2 is YFSETQ. Another study also made use of these data, one on T cells expressing NK-cell markers.

The genes are TRBV5-1 and TRBJ2-5; 7 nucleotides align to TRBD1. The sample comprised PBMCs. This receptor was identified in a woman in her late teens or twenties in good health. The CDR3 coding sequence is TGCGCCAGCAGCTTGGGCACAGGGGACGAGACCCAGTACTTC. Translated: CASSLGTGDETQYF.